Sequencing of this T cell receptor (beta chain) was carried out in a study of blood T cells in healthy people across ages. Study findings and constraints: Both naive CD4+ cell counts and diversity were greater in long-lived donors than in aged donors.

Worth noting for this clonotype: Antigen: not known.

CDR1 is MDHEN and CDR2 is SYDVKM in the germline V gene. The CDR3 is 14 residues long. Deletions cut 8 bases from V and 3 bases from J, with 14 bases between. A second roughly 6 to 12 cycle PCR used barcoded and J-beta primers. TCRdb re-called the 5' RACE reads through MiXCR, storing one row per CDR3 protein. The sample records 1 million to 1.2 million distinct CDR3 sequences, roughly two fifths being singletons. The chain has TRBV28 and TRBJ1-5; no definite D call. The receptor was derived from a man between 18 and 29 years old in good health. The sequenced sample was blood. CDR3 sequence (DNA): TGTGCCAGCGGTCCCCCGGGTACCAATCAGCCCCAGCATTTT. This gives the protein CASGPPGTNQPQHF.